One and the same sample provided the 18 T cell receptor beta chains below, sequenced in a study of neoadjuvant anti-PD-1 for oral cavity cancer. The protocol was immunoSEQ multiplex PCR, while the TCRdb copy is restricted to in-frame clones and leaves out a portion. The table includes 11,000 to 15,000 clones, 65% to 80% detected once. As to time point: after neoadjuvant nivolumab, at surgical resection. The sequencing here drew on PBMCs, taken after nivolumab (anti-PD-1) treatment. The receptor source for this set is a person between 40 and 85 years old with oral cavity squamous cell carcinoma.

This chain connects TRBV7-8 to TRBJ2-7, with D unresolved. The CDR3 has 12 residues. The V end was cut by 5 bases, the J end by 5 bases, with 10 bases between. Germline CDR1 is SGHVS and CDR2 is FQNEAQ. The CDR3 nucleotides are TGTGCCAGCAGCCCTGCCCTTCACGAGCAGTACTTC. It codes for CASSPALHEQYF.

This clone was seen only a few times. The chain recombines TRBV29-1 with TRBJ1-1; D uncertain. Deletions cut 3 bases from V and 2 bases from J, with 4 bases between. This CDR3 region has 11 residues. CDR1 and CDR2 (germline): SQVTM, ANQGSEA. CDR3 residues: CSVDSNTEAFF. CDR3 sequence (DNA): TGCAGCGTTGACAGTAACACTGAAGCTTTCTTT.

V and J are TRBV6-1 and TRBJ1-5; D is uncertain. The germline gives CDR1 MNHNS, CDR2 SASEGT. Trimming pared 2 bases from V and 4 bases from J, leaving 6 bases between. CDR3 size: 13 residues. CDR3 DNA: TGTGCCAGCAGTGAATTCTTTAATCAGCCCCAGCATTTT. Translating it yields CASSEFFNQPQHF.

The V call is TRBV21-1, the J call TRBJ1-2; TRBD1 is taken as the D call from the table, unchecked against the DNA. TRBV21-1 is recorded as a pseudogene. The CDR3 extends over 14 amino acids. The CDR3 DNA sequence: TGTGCCAGCTACCTCAGGGGCTCTAACTATGGCTACACCTTC. This translates into CASYLRGSNYGYTF.

This clone was picked up a small number of times. The rearrangement joins TRBV7-9 to TRBJ1-5; D is ambiguous. The CDR3 totals 12 residues. The V gene's germline CDR1 is SEHNR and CDR2 FQNEAQ (reference sequence). Between the trimmed V and J ends, which lost 4 bases and 7 bases, there was a span of 8 bases. This chain's CDR3 is CASSSSGQPQHF. The CDR3, as DNA: TGTGCCAGCAGCTCGTCGGGACAGCCCCAGCATTTT.

The chain has TRBV6-4 and TRBJ1-1; possibly TRBD1 for D (5 bases). CDR1 is MRHNA, CDR2 SNTAGT, per germline. There are 14 residues in the CDR3. The V and J ends lost 3 bases and 4 bases respectively, with 12 bases between them. CDR3 residues: CASSESEQGTEAFF. As DNA, the CDR3 is TGTGCCAGCAGTGAGTCGGAGCAGGGCACTGAAGCTTTCTTT.

V gene TRBV9 combines with J gene TRBJ2-3, with TRBD2 matching 8 bases. There are 15 residues in the CDR3. Trimming removed 5 bases from V and 6 bases from J; junction bases left unmatched: 11. Germline CDR1 is SGDLS and CDR2 is YYNGEE. CDR3 coding DNA: TGTGCCAGCAGTACGGGAGGGCGGCCTAGCGATACGCAGTATTTT. It codes for CASSTGGRPSDTQYF.

The CDR3 here is CASSPLQGRAFF. For the CDR3, the DNA is TGTGCCAGCAGTCCCCTACAGGGGAGGGCTTTCTTT. The chain carries TRBV27 and TRBJ1-1; TRBD1 aligns across 7 bases. In germline, CDR1 is MNHEY, CDR2 SMNVEV (reference sequence). The CDR3 spans 12 residues. V was pared by 5 bases and J by 11 bases, with 8 bases of the junction left unmatched.

Here the CDR3 DNA reads TGTGCCAGCAGTACGGATAGCGGGAGTAGCCCCGAGCAGTACTTC. Amino acid sequence: CASSTDSGSSPEQYF. This sequence joins TRBV2 and TRBJ2-7; TRBD2 aligns across 9 bases. Losses at the gene ends were 5 bases for V and 6 bases for J; bases not matched to a gene: 11. Per germline, CDR1 SNHLY and CDR2 FYNNEI. CDR3 length: 15 amino acids.

The chain carries TRBV30 and TRBJ2-1, with D hard to call. The V end lost 3 bases, the J end lost 4 bases, and 7 bases lay between the germline ends. The CDR3 has 12 residues. CDR1 is GTSNPN and CDR2 is SVGIG in the germline V gene (reference sequence). CDR3 amino acids: CAWSAVYNEQFF. Written as DNA, the CDR3 is TGTGCCTGGAGCGCCGTTTACAATGAGCAGTTCTTC. Using reference TRBV30 and TRBJ2-1 for the parts outside the CDR3, the full variable domain is SQTIHQWPATLVQPVGSPLSLECTVEGTSNPNLYWYRQAAGRGLQLLFYSVGIGQISSEVPQNLSASRPQDRQFILSSKKLLLSDSGFYLCAWSAVYNEQFFGPGTRLTVL.

V and J are TRBV10-1 and TRBJ2-3; D uncertain. Per the germline V gene, CDR1 is WNHNN and CDR2 is SYGVQD (reference sequence). The CDR3 sequence is 13 residues long. V dropped 3 bases and J dropped 8 bases, with 12 bases sitting between them. The CDR3: CASSDGSSGTQYF. The DNA for the CDR3 is TGCGCCAGCAGTGACGGTAGCTCCGGTACGCAGTATTTT.

This chain connects TRBV7-3 to TRBJ1-2; the D gene is possibly TRBD1 (5 bases). The CDR3 runs 16 residues. Trimming removed 1 base at V and 3 bases at J, with 15 bases between. CDR1 and CDR2 (germline): SGHTA, FQGTGA. The CDR3 nucleotides are TGTGCCAGCAGCTTAATGGGGGGAAGTTCGTACTATGGCTACACCTTC. Its protein product is CASSLMGGSSYYGYTF.

The CDR3 spells CASSLDRGGSEKLFF. CDR3 DNA sequence: TGCGCCAGCAGCTTGGACAGGGGAGGGAGTGAAAAACTGTTTTTT. The chain joins TRBV5-1 to TRBJ1-4, with 7 bases lining up with TRBD1. Germline V gene sequence: CDR1 SGHRS, CDR2 YFSETQ. The V segment lost 0 bases and the J segment 7 bases; nucleotides outside the gene matches: 6. The CDR3 is 15 residues long.

The chain carries TRBV27 and TRBJ2-7, with no clear D. Germline V CDR1 and CDR2: MNHEY, SMNVEV (reference sequence). V dropped 4 bases and J dropped 3 bases, with 1 base sitting between them. The CDR3 length is 10 residues. DNA of the CDR3: TGTGCCAGCAGTTACTACGAGCAGTACTTC. Its protein product is CASSYYEQYF.

The count of this clone is one. V usage is TRBV7-9 and J usage is TRBJ1-1; the D gene is possibly TRBD1 (5 bases). The CDR3 loop spans 17 amino acids. The germline V gene has CDR1 SEHNR and CDR2 FQNEAQ (reference sequence). Trimming removed 4 bases from V and 3 bases from J, with 21 bases in between. Written as DNA, the CDR3 is TGTGCCAGCAGCTCATTTACGGGCCGACAGCGGGACACTGAAGCTTTCTTT. Protein product: CASSSFTGRQRDTEAFF.

The chain couples TRBV7-3 to TRBJ1-1; the D is unclear. This CDR3 is 14 amino acids long. Germline assignment: CDR1 SGHTA and CDR2 FQGTGA. Trimming cost V 4 bases and J 0 bases, with 9 bases left between them. CDR3 DNA: TGTGCCAGCAGCTCTCAGGTGCTGAACACTGAAGCTTTCTTT. Amino acids: CASSSQVLNTEAFF.

The DNA of the CDR3 is TGTGCCAGCAGTTTACGACTAGCGGGAGCTGAGCAGTTCTTC. Translating gives CASSLRLAGAEQFF. The V and J genes are TRBV28 and TRBJ2-1; 12 nucleotides match TRBD2. The CDR3 is made up of 14 amino acids. Germline CDR1 MDHEN, CDR2 SYDVKM. V lost 2 bases and J lost 9; bases outside the gene matches: 2.

The chain carries TRBV7-8 and TRBJ1-2; D is undetermined. The CDR3 has 14 residues. The germline CDR1 and CDR2 sequences are SGHVS and FQNEAQ. V was pared by 8 bases and J by 0 bases, with 13 bases between. CDR3 in DNA: TGTGCCAGCTCCGGACGATTAGCTAACTATGGCTACACCTTC. Translated, it gives CASSGRLANYGYTF.